The TCR beta chain under discussion was sequenced for a study of OX40 agonist ivuxolimab in advanced cancers. Study-wide context: Therapy given before enrollment (anti-PD-1, anti-PD-L1 or anti-CTLA-4) was allowed, and roughly 42% had some.

In germline, CDR1 is MGHRA, CDR2 YSYEKL. The CDR3 runs to 15 residues. Trimming at V came to 3 bases and at J to 5 bases, leaving 9 bases not matched to a gene. Points on this clone: As yet, its antigen is unknown.

The study, taken as a whole, reports: CD8+ T cells showed, on average, more clonal expansion than CD4+ cells.

Clones were sequenced by immunoSEQ multiplex PCR, and TCRdb holds only the in-frame ones, with some missing. The sample records tens of thousands of clones, more than 75% being singletons. Specimen: CD4+ or CD8+ T cells sorted from blood, collected in a trial of the OX40 agonist ivuxolimab. The chain uses TRBV4-1 and TRBJ1-1; 7 positions match TRBD1. This clonotype was obtained from an adult with an advanced solid tumor such as melanoma, head and neck, liver or kidney cancer. CDR3 nucleotides: TGCGCCAGCAGCCACCGACAGGGAGGGACAACTGAAGCTTTCTTT. It codes for CASSHRQGGTTEAFF.